The entry that follows covers one T cell receptor beta chain sequence. There is no known antigen for this receptor. Base-call qualities are not available, and no considerably larger clone is one nucleotide away. V was cut back by 3 bases and J by 2 bases, leaving a gap of 5 bases between them. From its cysteine to its phenylalanine, the CDR3 spans 14 amino acids. Of all the DNA, just the CDR3 is kept, 42 bases in frame from base 1. The germline V gene specifies ENHRY as CDR1 and SYGVKD as CDR2. The sample originates from a study of blood T cell repertoires in COVID-19 (dated by TCRdb to 2018 to 2021). In the study overall: The collaborator samples originated in the United States, Italy and Spain and spanned the acute and convalescent phases of COVID-19. The prospective study material was composed of cDNA or gDNA derived from T cells, B-cell-depleted T cells, or PBMCs. Subjects who had been exposed to COVID-19, were actively infected with it, or had recovered from it provided the deeply sampled blood TCRbeta repertoires that made up the dataset. The repertoires were released in a freely available public database meant as a resource for research on the immune response to SARS-CoV-2. The samples were drawn from the first 160 participants of the ongoing ImmuneRACE study and from over 950 subjects provided by 6 global collaborators. Nearly every sample came with metadata listing a de-identified subject ID, COVID-19 status, age in years and sex. Where available, HLA class I and class II types were taken from metadata supplied by the sample provider and were not determined by assay-based typing.

Beyond this particular receptor, the publication reports: The quantity of clinical and demographic metadata differed by source and by participant and was supplied without curation.

Collaborating institutions collected whole blood in K2EDTA tubes following their own protocols. For TCRbeta analysis, collaborators shipped samples as frozen whole blood, isolated PBMCs, or DNA extracted from either of those sample types. TCRbeta CDR3 regions were amplified from genomic DNA using the immunoSEQ Assay, a bias-controlled multiplex PCR. On the study's bioinformatics: Nucleated cell counts per sample were estimated from amplification of reference gene primers within the assay. To quantify the absolute abundance of each unique TCRbeta CDR3 rearrangement, sequence reads were collapsed and filtered. For each sample, productive Simpson clonality was calculated as the square root of Simpson's diversity index across productive rearrangements. In its TCRdb copy, this immuneACCESS table keeps in-frame sequences only and misses some clones. Where compared with another copy, unresolved V genes explain less than half of these, and the others have no known cause. Clone size and the V and J calls come from that table; the DNA yielded D and trimming. The sample includes around 180,000 clones, with 80% observed a single time. About 6.8% of the sample is taken by the ten largest.

Sequencing input: peripheral blood. The clonotype was recovered from a man between 70 and 80 years old with active or convalescent COVID-19. The sequence joins TRBV10-3 to TRBJ2-6; TRBD2 is possibly the D segment (5 matching bases). The DNA reads TGTGCCATCAGTGACGGGGCTGGGGCCAACGTCCTGACTTTC. It translates as CAISDGAGANVLTF.